The clone carrying this T cell receptor beta chain was seen once. Its matching antigen is unknown. This entry is derived from a study of T cell repertoires in cytomegalovirus infection. Germline assignment: CDR1 SGHVT and CDR2 SQSDAQ. V lost 5 bases to trimming and J lost 0 bases; unmatched junction nucleotides: 10. The CDR3 totals 18 residues. One entry per CDR3 protein, called by TCRdb with MiXCR from the reads. This sample has roughly 860,000 distinct CDR3 sequences, with roughly 33% found just once. The sequenced sample was cultured CD8+ T cells from PBMCs, obtained from culture after CMV antigen stimulation. This chain uses TRBV7-4 with TRBJ2-6, with 7 bases identical to TRBD1. This TCR was sampled from a human donor in good health (CMV status not recorded). Some clones in this sample may be carry-over from other donors' samples. CDR3 protein: CASSALTGVLSGANVLTF. In DNA, the CDR3 is TGTGCCAGCAGCGCCCTAACAGGGGTCCTCTCTGGGGCCAACGTCCTGACTTTC. The entire variable domain, with the rest obtained from reference TRBV7-4 and TRBJ2-6, is as follows: GAGVSQSPRYKVAKRGRDVALRCDSISGHVTLYWYRQTLGQGSEVLTYSQSDAQRDKSGRPSGRFSAERPERSVSTLKIQRTEQGDSAVYLCASSALTGVLSGANVLTFGAGSRLTVL.